This TCR beta chain derives from a study of early T cells in non-severe SARS-CoV-2 infection. Individually, cDNA molecules had unique molecular identifiers attached to them. TCRdb re-derived calls from the 5' RACE reads in MiXCR, one entry per CDR3 protein. Here the sample spans about 67,000 distinct CDR3 sequences, 11% being singletons. In this sample, this clonotype turned up many times. The TCR comes from an adult who was a healthcare worker with PCR-confirmed SARS-CoV-2 infection or an uninfected control (not recorded which). Material for sequencing was whole blood.

The CDR3 region has the DNA TGTGCCAGCAATGGGAACTCCTACGAGCAGTACTTC. This codes for CASNGNSYEQYF. This sequence joins TRBV6-1 and TRBJ2-7; unclear D gene. Germline lookup yields CDR1 MNHNS and CDR2 SASEGT. V was clipped by 7 bases and J by 0 bases, with 7 bases between them. This CDR3 region has 12 residues.